Below, 22 T cell receptor beta chains from the same sample are listed, as sequenced in a study of radiotherapy plus CTLA-4 blockade in lung cancer. Sequencing was performed with immunoSEQ multiplex PCR; in TCRdb, only in-frame clones are kept and a portion is missing. The sample contains roughly 70,000 clones, roughly 84% of which appear only once. The sequences come from peripheral blood, collected from a patient treated with radiotherapy plus ipilimumab. These receptors were taken from a human donor with non-small cell lung cancer that progressed on radiotherapy plus ipilimumab.

The chain has TRBV30 and TRBJ1-2; D unresolved. This CDR3 region has 12 residues. Trimming left V 1 base short and J 4 bases short, with 7 bases between. CDR1 and CDR2 (germline): GTSNPN, SVGIG (reference sequence). The CDR3 region is CAWSASAYGYTF. DNA of the CDR3: TGTGCCTGGAGTGCGTCGGCCTATGGCTACACCTTC.

The rearrangement links TRBV4-1 to TRBJ2-1; unclear D gene. CDR3 length: 17 amino acids. Between the trimmed V and J ends, which lost 1 base and 0 bases, there was a span of 13 bases. The germline V gene encodes CDR1 MGHRA and CDR2 YSYEKL. The CDR3 loop is CASSQVPAESSYNEQFF. CDR3 DNA sequence: TGCGCCAGCAGCCAAGTGCCAGCCGAGAGCTCCTACAATGAGCAGTTCTTC.

The gene calls are TRBV6-4 and TRBJ2-7; 7 nucleotides match TRBD1. J was trimmed by 5 bases and V by 6 bases; bases with no gene match: 4. The germline V gene has CDR1 MRHNA and CDR2 SNTAGT. The CDR3 totals 12 residues. The CDR3 region is CASRDTGDEQYV. In DNA, the CDR3 is TGTGCCAGCAGGGACACAGGGGACGAGCAGTACGTC.

For this clone: A much larger clone sits a single nucleotide away, making a read error possible. This sequence joins TRBV6-1 and TRBJ2-2; a possible D gene is TRBD1 (5 bases). Germline assignment: CDR1 MNHNS and CDR2 SASEGT. V was clipped by 3 bases and J by 3 bases, with 5 bases between them. The CDR3 sequence is 13 residues long. The CDR3 coding sequence is TGTGCCAGCAGTGACAGGGACACCGGGGAGCTGTTTTTT. Its translation is CASSDRDTGELFF.

This chain links TRBV2 with TRBJ2-2; weak D call: TRBD1 (5 bases). The V gene lost 11 bases and the J gene lost 4 bases, with 11 bases spanning the gap. The CDR3 covers 12 residues. Germline loops: CDR1 SNHLY, CDR2 FYNNEI. The DNA for the CDR3 is TGTGCCGGACAAAGTACCACCGGGGAGCTGTTTTTT. This translates into CAGQSTTGELFF.

The sample holds one count of this clone. This chain links TRBV28 with TRBJ2-6; maybe TRBD1 (6 bases). Trimming took off 6 bases at V and 0 bases at J, with 12 bases between the two ends. The CDR3 covers 16 residues. Germline V gives CDR1 MDHEN, CDR2 SYDVKM. The CDR3 spells CASRPLGGSGANVLTF. The CDR3 region has the DNA TGTGCCAGCAGGCCGCTAGGGGGCTCTGGGGCCAACGTCCTGACTTTC.

This clone was found a few times. The chain couples TRBV27 to TRBJ1-5; a weak D match, TRBD1 (5 bases). The CDR3 sequence is 14 residues long. V was cut by 5 bases and J by 7 bases, with 15 bases left in between. In germline, CDR1 is MNHEY, CDR2 SMNVEV (reference sequence). CDR3 sequence (DNA): TGTGCCAGCAGTATGGCATCAGGGATCCAGCCCCAGCATTTT. It translates to CASSMASGIQPQHF.

The chain carries TRBV11-2 and TRBJ2-2; 9 bases map to TRBD2. CDR1 SGHAT and CDR2 FQNNGV come from the germline V gene. Unmatched junction bases numbered 4, after V lost 2 bases and J lost 6 bases. The CDR3 has 15 amino acids. CDR3 nucleotides: TGTGCCAGCAGCTTAACGGGACTAGCAGCCGGGGAGCTGTTTTTT. Its protein product is CASSLTGLAAGELFF.

This chain joins TRBV27 and TRBJ1-4; 8 bases line up with TRBD1. Per germline, CDR1 MNHEY and CDR2 SMNVEV (reference sequence). Trimming cost V 8 bases and J 8 bases; bases outside gene matches: 4. The CDR3 loop spans 12 amino acids. This chain's CDR3 is CASQRTGEKLFF. In DNA, the CDR3 is TGTGCCAGCCAACGGACAGGGGAAAAACTGTTTTTT.

The chain joins TRBV7-9 to TRBJ2-7; 8 nucleotides agree with TRBD1. The CDR3 is 15 residues long. Germline V gene sequence: CDR1 SEHNR, CDR2 FQNEAQ (reference sequence). The trim removed 1 base at V and 4 bases at J, leaving 6 bases unmatched. The CDR3 spells CASSLEAGGRYEQYF. The CDR3 DNA sequence: TGTGCCAGCAGCTTAGAGGCAGGGGGCCGGTACGAGCAGTACTTC.

V is TRBV2 and J is TRBJ2-3; 8 nucleotides match TRBD2. The CDR3 totals 16 residues. With 4 bases clipped from V and 2 bases from J, the junction kept 8 bases outside the gene matches. Germline-derived CDR1 and CDR2 are SNHLY and FYNNEI. CDR3 residues: CASSVGLAGHTDTQYF. As DNA, the CDR3 is TGTGCCAGCAGTGTGGGGTTAGCGGGGCACACAGATACGCAGTATTTT.

V is TRBV9 and J is TRBJ1-2; perhaps TRBD1 as D (6 bases). This CDR3 comprises 15 residues. Trimming took off 1 base at V and 7 bases at J, with 17 bases between the two ends. In germline, CDR1 is SGDLS, CDR2 YYNGEE. CDR3 DNA sequence: TGTGCCAGCAGCGTAAATCAGGGGAGGAGCGCTGGCTACACCTTC. The encoded protein is CASSVNQGRSAGYTF.

The table lists this clone with a count of one. The V gene is TRBV11-3, the J gene TRBJ2-2; D may be TRBD1 (5 bases). Germline V lookup: CDR1 SGHNT, CDR2 YENEEA. This CDR3 region has 14 residues. V dropped 4 bases and J dropped 6 bases, with 12 bases sitting between them. CDR3 region: CASSSIQGAGELFF. CDR3 DNA: TGTGCCAGCAGCTCAATCCAGGGTGCCGGGGAGCTGTTTTTT.

The gene calls are TRBV5-4 and TRBJ2-3; D not certain. V was shortened by 4 bases and J by 2 bases, with 5 bases between the two germline ends. Germline CDR1 SGHNT, CDR2 YYREEE (reference sequence). This CDR3 is 12 amino acids long. In DNA form, the CDR3 reads TGTGCCAGCAGCCCATCCACAGATACGCAGTATTTT. It is translated as CASSPSTDTQYF.

V and J are TRBV18 and TRBJ1-2, with a tentative D call TRBD1 (5 bases). This CDR3 spans 13 amino acids. V lost 2 bases to trimming and J lost 6 bases, with 10 bases between them. CDR1 and CDR2 from the germline V gene are KGHSH and LQKENI. CDR3 coding DNA: TGTGCCAGCTCACCATCAGGGTACGATGGCTACACCTTC. Translating gives CASSPSGYDGYTF. The variable domain in full, with the rest retrieved from reference TRBV18 and TRBJ1-2, is NAGVMQNPRHLVRRRGQEARLRCSPMKGHSHVYWYRQLPEEGLKFMVYLQKENIIDESGMPKERFSAEFPKEGPSILRIQQVVRGDSAAYFCASSPSGYDGYTFGSGTRLTVV.

The V and J genes are TRBV6-5 and TRBJ2-7; 10 nucleotides line up with TRBD2. Germline CDR1 MNHEY, CDR2 SVGAGI. The J segment lost 7 bases and the V segment lost 2 bases, leaving 8 bases of the junction unmatched. The CDR3 length is 15 residues. In nucleotides, the CDR3 is TGTGCCAGCAGTTACGGGCTAGCGGGAGCTGGGGAGCAGTACTTC. This encodes CASSYGLAGAGEQYF.

This clone was seen a single time. J is TRBJ1-2 and V is TRBV5-6; perhaps TRBD1 as D (6 bases). Germline V gene data show CDR1 as SGHDT and CDR2 as YYEEEE. CDR3 length: 13 amino acids. The V end was cut by 6 bases, the J end by 3 bases, with 12 bases between. The CDR3 loop is CASISQGDYGYTF. The CDR3 DNA reads TGTGCCAGCATCTCACAGGGCGACTATGGCTACACCTTC.

The V gene is TRBV6-4, the J gene TRBJ2-3; 8 bases line up with TRBD2. This CDR3 contains 13 residues. Trimming at V came to 10 bases and at J to 2 bases, leaving 5 bases not matched to a gene. Germline CDR1 reads MRHNA; CDR2 reads SNTAGT. This CDR3 is CATATSDTDTQYF. The CDR3 DNA reads TGTGCCACCGCGACTAGCGACACAGATACGCAGTATTTT.

V usage is TRBV19 and J usage is TRBJ2-1; 13 bases line up with TRBD2. Looked up from germline, CDR1 is LNHDA and CDR2 is SQIVND (reference sequence). The CDR3 is 14 residues long. After removal of 5 bases from V and 9 bases from J, the junction contained 4 bases not matched to a gene. The DNA of the CDR3 is TGTGCCAGTAGTGGACTAGCGGGAGCGGGTGAGCAGTTCTTC. It codes for CASSGLAGAGEQFF.

The V gene is TRBV7-8, the J gene TRBJ2-2; 13 bases map to TRBD2. J was trimmed by 3 bases and V by 7 bases; bases with no gene match: 14. The CDR3 is 19 residues long. In germline, CDR1 is SGHVS, CDR2 FQNEAQ. CDR3 coding DNA: TGTGCCAGCAAAGTATGGGCACTAGCGGGAGGGCCGGACACCGGGGAGCTGTTTTTT. Translating gives CASKVWALAGGPDTGELFF.

The chain uses TRBV28 and TRBJ2-5; 8 nucleotides align to TRBD1. The CDR3 covers 15 residues. The J segment lost 6 bases and the V segment lost 3 bases, leaving 9 bases of the junction unmatched. The germline CDR1 and CDR2 sequences are MDHEN and SYDVKM. Written as DNA, the CDR3 is TGTGCCAGCAGTTTCGACCGGACAGGGTTAAAGACCCAGTACTTC. As protein: CASSFDRTGLKTQYF. The full variable domain, completed using reference TRBV28 and TRBJ2-5, is DVKVTQSSRYLVKRTGEKVFLECVQDMDHENMFWYRQDPGLGLRLIYFSYDVKMKEKGDIPEGYSVSREKKERFSLILESASTNQTSMYLCASSFDRTGLKTQYFGPGTRLLVL.

This clone was counted between two and nine times. The chain has TRBV30 and TRBJ2-1; D may be TRBD1 or TRBD2 (5 bases each). The germline CDR1 and CDR2 sequences are GTSNPN and SVGIG (reference sequence). The CDR3 extends over 11 amino acids. Trimming removed 0 bases at V and 9 bases at J, with 6 bases between. The DNA for the CDR3 is TGTGCCTGGAGTGTTGGGGGTGAGCAGTTCTTC. Translated, it gives CAWSVGGEQFF.